The entry below gives a single T cell receptor (beta chain) sequence along with its context. Antigen specificity is unknown. Trimming stripped 5 bases from V and 0 bases from J, with 14 bases between. CDR1 is SEHNR and CDR2 is FQNEAQ in the germline V gene (reference sequence). The length of the CDR3 is 15 residues. The PCR made use of 60 Vbeta and 13 Jbeta primers. Generated by immunoSEQ multiplex PCR, the TCRdb table keeps only in-frame clones and is missing some. The data contain some 150,000 clones, 65% to 85% of them singletons. This entry comes from a study of cytomegalovirus exposure and HLA in healthy donors. About the study: An analysis done earlier identified about 100 million unique TCR beta sequences from about 179 million T cells. Whole-study findings and limits: A later analysis found common viral pathogens apparently linked to several of the most significant clusters. Indistinguishable V segments such as TRBV6-2 and TRBV6-3 were excluded. Later analysis indicated greater clonal expansion among HLA-associated TCR beta chains than among equally common other chains.

This TCR derives from a man in his 60s in good health and CMV-seronegative. The sample was PBMCs. V is TRBV7-9 and J is TRBJ2-7; D gene unclear. CDR3 in amino acids: CASSPPSLVSYEQYF. The CDR3 DNA reads as TGTGCCAGCAGCCCCCCGAGTTTAGTCTCCTACGAGCAGTACTTC. Looking up the rest from reference TRBV7-9 and TRBJ2-7 gives the full variable domain: DTGVSQNPRHKITKRGQNVTFRCDPISEHNRLYWYRQTLGQGPEFLTYFQNEAQLEKSRLLSDRFSAERPKGSFSTLEIQRTEQGDSAMYLCASSPPSLVSYEQYFGPGTRLTVT.